What follows is one T cell receptor (beta chain) and its context. Its antigen is unidentified. The read comes to an end 3 residues before the CDR3 does, leaving the germline J gene to fill in the end. This specimen belongs to a study of T cells in women clearing cervical HPV infection. Across the study: Case blood was drawn a median about 150 days after lesion detection.

The CDR3 spans 14 residues. Germline V gene sequence: CDR1 SGHDT, CDR2 YYEEEE. immunoSEQ multiplex PCR used an average of roughly 1,100 ng genomic DNA. Here immunoSEQ multiplex PCR was the method, and the copy in TCRdb shows in-frame clones only, minus some. Its table records around 19,000 clones. Study-level findings and limits: T-cell numbers per sample were unknown and may explain richness differences.

The gene calls are TRBV5-6 and TRBJ2-3, with 10 bases fitting TRBD2. The clonotype originates from a woman between 18 and 70 years old with a cervical HPV16 infection that either progressed to CIN3+ or cleared (not recorded which). The material sequenced was blood buffy coat. The CDR3 is CASSLLAGEETQYF. CDR3 DNA (partial): TGTGCCAGCAGCTTGCTAGCGGGGGAGGAGACG.